Listed below are T cell receptor beta chains from one sample, sequenced in a study of beta chain features in type 1 diabetes. Produced via immunoSEQ multiplex PCR; TCRdb's table is partial and in-frame only. The sample contains under 400,000 clones, roughly 12% of which appear only once. Sequencing was performed on naive CD4+ T cells from blood. These receptors came from a woman aged 18-29 years with type 1 diabetes. Both conserved end residues are part of each CDR3. Fields, in order: CDR3 DNA, CDR3 protein, D gene, CDR3 length, J gene, V gene, clone size. D genes are given only for firm matches. Clone size is given for some rows only: seen once, a few or many times, or a class if the clone is expanded.

DNA: TGTGCCAGCCGACGACCAGGGGACAGGGAAATATGGCTCGAGCAGTACTTC; CDR3: CASRRPGDREIWLEQYF; D: TRBD1; length: 17; J: TRBJ2-7; V: TRBV2; size: few
DNA: TGCAGCGTCCCACGGAAAGCGGGGTTGTCAGATACGCAGTATTTT; CDR3: CSVPRKAGLSDTQYF; D: TRBD2; length: 15; J: TRBJ2-3; V: TRBV29-1; size: -
DNA: TGTGCCAGCAGTCTCGACAGGGCCGGTGGCTACACCTTC; CDR3: CASSLDRAGGYTF; D: TRBD1; length: 13; J: TRBJ1-2; V: TRBV27; size: -
DNA: TGCGCCAGCAGCCACCCGGGGGGTGTAAACGAGCAGTACTTC; CDR3: CASSHPGGVNEQYF; D: TRBD2; length: 14; J: TRBJ2-7; V: TRBV4-1; size: few
DNA: TGTGCCAGCAGTTTACTTCTCGGACAGGACGGCGAGCAGTACTTC; CDR3: CASSLLLGQDGEQYF; D: TRBD1; length: 15; J: TRBJ2-7; V: TRBV28; size: few
DNA: TGTGCCAGCAGCCCCGCTTCGGGGGATAGAACCCAGTACTTC; CDR3: CASSPASGDRTQYF; D: -; length: 14; J: TRBJ2-5; V: TRBV7-9; size: few
DNA: TGTGCCAGCAGCTTAAGGTTAGCTAGCGGGAGTTCCTACGAGCAGTACTTC; CDR3: CASSLRLASGSSYEQYF; D: TRBD2; length: 17; J: TRBJ2-7; V: TRBV7-8; size: -
DNA: TGTGCCAGCAGCCCCTCGGGCACCGGGGAGCTGTTTTTT; CDR3: CASSPSGTGELFF; D: -; length: 13; J: TRBJ2-2; V: TRBV11-2; size: few
DNA: TGTGCCAGCAGCGTAGGTGGACTAGCCCCGTGGGGGGAGTTCTTC; CDR3: CASSVGGLAPWGEFF; D: TRBD2; length: 15; J: TRBJ2-1; V: TRBV9; size: -
DNA: TGTGCCAGCAGCTTAGGAGGTTCCACTGAAGCTTTCTTT; CDR3: CASSLGGSTEAFF; D: -; length: 13; J: TRBJ1-1; V: TRBV7-3; size: few
DNA: TGTGCCAGCAGTCGCGACAGGAGCAATTCACCCCTCCACTTT; CDR3: CASSRDRSNSPLHF; D: -; length: 14; J: TRBJ1-6; V: TRBV25-1; size: few
DNA: TGTGCCAGCAGTTCTACGGGGGTTGGCGGGGAGCTGTTTTTT; CDR3: CASSSTGVGGELFF; D: -; length: 14; J: TRBJ2-2; V: TRBV28; size: few
DNA: TGCGCCAGCAGCTTCTCAGGGGGCCTTGGTAACATTCAGTACTTC; CDR3: CASSFSGGLGNIQYF; D: TRBD1; length: 15; J: TRBJ2-4; V: TRBV5-1; size: few
DNA: TGCAGCGTGGGGGGACTTGCGAACACCGGGGAGCTGTTTTTT; CDR3: CSVGGLANTGELFF; D: -; length: 14; J: TRBJ2-2; V: TRBV29-1; size: few
DNA: TGTGCCAGCTCACTGACAGGCTACAATGAGCAGTTCTTC; CDR3: CASSLTGYNEQFF; D: -; length: 13; J: TRBJ2-1; V: TRBV18; size: -
DNA: TGTGCCAGCACCAACGGCGGGAGTAACTACGAGCAGTACTTC; CDR3: CASTNGGSNYEQYF; D: TRBD2; length: 14; J: TRBJ2-7; V: TRBV7-9; size: few
DNA: TGTGCCAGCAGTTTACTTGGTCAGGGCCCCAACAATGAGCAGTTCTTC; CDR3: CASSLLGQGPNNEQFF; D: -; length: 16; J: TRBJ2-1; V: TRBV27; size: -
DNA: TGTGCCAGCAGCTTAACGGGGGCGGGAGGTTCCCACAATGAGCAGTTCTTC; CDR3: CASSLTGAGGSHNEQFF; D: TRBD2; length: 17; J: TRBJ2-1; V: TRBV7-3; size: -
DNA: TGTGCCAGTAGTCCGTGGGGGGGCAATGAGCAGTTCTTC; CDR3: CASSPWGGNEQFF; D: TRBD2; length: 13; J: TRBJ2-1; V: TRBV19; size: -
DNA: TGTGCCTGGAGTGTTATCTCCGGGGAATGGGGCTACACCTTC; CDR3: CAWSVISGEWGYTF; D: -; length: 14; J: TRBJ1-2; V: TRBV30; size: -
DNA: TGTGCCAGCAGCGTTACTAGCACAGATACGCAGTATTTT; CDR3: CASSVTSTDTQYF; D: -; length: 13; J: TRBJ2-3; V: TRBV9; size: few
DNA: TGTGCCAGCAGCTTAGGGACGCCTAGCGCGTACTTC; CDR3: CASSLGTPSAYF; D: -; length: 12; J: TRBJ2-5; V: TRBV7-9; size: -
DNA: TGTGCCAGCAGTGAGGCCCAGGGTATGCGATCACCCCTCCACTTT; CDR3: CASSEAQGMRSPLHF; D: -; length: 15; J: TRBJ1-6; V: TRBV6-1; size: few
DNA: TGTGCCTGGTCGGACAGCCGGGGTCAGCCCCAGCATTTT; CDR3: CAWSDSRGQPQHF; D: -; length: 13; J: TRBJ1-5; V: TRBV30; size: few
DNA: TGCGCCAGCAGCTTCGGGTACGAGCAGTACTTC; CDR3: CASSFGYEQYF; D: -; length: 11; J: TRBJ2-7; V: TRBV5-1; size: few
DNA: TGTGCCAGCTCATCGAAACGAGTCAGGGCCGGTGAAAAACTGTTTTTT; CDR3: CASSSKRVRAGEKLFF; D: -; length: 16; J: TRBJ1-4; V: TRBV18; size: -
DNA: TGTGCCAGTAGTGTGGGAGAGGGCGATGAGCAGTTCTTC; CDR3: CASSVGEGDEQFF; D: -; length: 13; J: TRBJ2-1; V: TRBV19; size: few
DNA: TGCGCCAGCAGCCTTCTCCCGGGGGGCACAGATACGCAGTATTTT; CDR3: CASSLLPGGTDTQYF; D: -; length: 15; J: TRBJ2-3; V: TRBV5-1; size: -
DNA: TGTGCCAGTAGTATAGGGGCCTATGAGCAGTTCTTC; CDR3: CASSIGAYEQFF; D: -; length: 12; J: TRBJ2-1; V: TRBV19; size: -
DNA: TGTGCCAGCTCACCACTAGTCGGACTAAAAAACATTCAGTACTTC; CDR3: CASSPLVGLKNIQYF; D: -; length: 15; J: TRBJ2-4; V: TRBV18; size: few
DNA: TGCGCCAGCAGCTTGTGGGGGGATCAGCCCCAGCATTTT; CDR3: CASSLWGDQPQHF; D: -; length: 13; J: TRBJ1-5; V: TRBV5-1; size: -
DNA: TGCAGCGTTGAAGAAGGAGCTACCCAGCATTTT; CDR3: CSVEEGATQHF; D: -; length: 11; J: TRBJ1-5; V: TRBV29-1; size: few
DNA: TGTGCCAGCAGCTTGGGGGACAGGGGGGTATCAGGTCAGCCCCAGCATTTT; CDR3: CASSLGDRGVSGQPQHF; D: TRBD1; length: 17; J: TRBJ1-5; V: TRBV7-6; size: -
DNA: TGTGCCAGCAGCTTAAGATCCCGACAGTCGTACAATGAGCAGTTCTTC; CDR3: CASSLRSRQSYNEQFF; D: -; length: 16; J: TRBJ2-1; V: TRBV7-2; size: -
DNA: TGTGCCAGCAGTTTATACGCGACGGGGACCTACGAGCAGTACTTC; CDR3: CASSLYATGTYEQYF; D: -; length: 15; J: TRBJ2-7; V: TRBV28; size: -
DNA: TGTGCCAGCAGCCCTCGACAGGATGGCTACACCTTC; CDR3: CASSPRQDGYTF; D: -; length: 12; J: TRBJ1-2; V: TRBV7-2; size: -
DNA: TGTGCCAGCAGCTTAGGCAGGGGGTCTACAGATACGCAGTATTTT; CDR3: CASSLGRGSTDTQYF; D: TRBD1; length: 15; J: TRBJ2-3; V: TRBV7-3; size: -
DNA: TGTGCCAGTAGGGACAGAGCAGAGACCCAGTACTTC; CDR3: CASRDRAETQYF; D: -; length: 12; J: TRBJ2-5; V: TRBV19; size: few
DNA: TGTGCCAGCAGCTCCACAGGGTTATGGTCCTACAATGAGCAGTTCTTC; CDR3: CASSSTGLWSYNEQFF; D: -; length: 16; J: TRBJ2-1; V: TRBV14; size: few
DNA: TGTGCCAGCACCGGGGGGGCAGAACAAGAGACCCAGTACTTC; CDR3: CASTGGAEQETQYF; D: TRBD2; length: 14; J: TRBJ2-5; V: TRBV5-4; size: few
DNA: TGTGCCACAGGGGGGTTATCTGGGGCCAACGTCCTGACTTTC; CDR3: CATGGLSGANVLTF; D: -; length: 14; J: TRBJ2-6; V: TRBV11-3; size: few
DNA: TGCGCCAGCAGCCATGGGACAGACTCCACGGGGGATGAGCAGTTCTTC; CDR3: CASSHGTDSTGDEQFF; D: -; length: 16; J: TRBJ2-1; V: TRBV5-1; size: few
DNA: TGCGCCAGCAGCCAAGATCCACAGGGGAGAACTGAAGCTTTCTTT; CDR3: CASSQDPQGRTEAFF; D: TRBD1; length: 15; J: TRBJ1-1; V: TRBV4-1; size: -
DNA: TGTGCCAGCAGCCCCCCGGGCCTGCAGGGGACCGATGAGCAGTTCTTC; CDR3: CASSPPGLQGTDEQFF; D: -; length: 16; J: TRBJ2-1; V: TRBV7-9; size: -
DNA: TGTGCCAGCAGAGACCTACGCCGACTAGCGGGATCCACAGATACGCAGTATTTT; CDR3: CASRDLRRLAGSTDTQYF; D: TRBD2; length: 18; J: TRBJ2-3; V: TRBV2; size: -
DNA: TGTGCCAGCAGCTTTCTTAGCGGTACTACGGGGGAGCAGTACTTC; CDR3: CASSFLSGTTGEQYF; D: -; length: 15; J: TRBJ2-7; V: TRBV11-2; size: -
DNA: TGTGCCTGGGGAGAATTCACTGAAGCTTTCTTT; CDR3: CAWGEFTEAFF; D: -; length: 11; J: TRBJ1-1; V: TRBV30; size: -
DNA: TGTGCCAGCAGCCAAGGGCCAGGGTCTTCCTACGAGCAGTACTTC; CDR3: CASSQGPGSSYEQYF; D: -; length: 15; J: TRBJ2-7; V: TRBV14; size: few
DNA: TGTGCCAGCAGCTCGGACTGGGGAGATACGCAGTATTTT; CDR3: CASSSDWGDTQYF; D: -; length: 13; J: TRBJ2-3; V: TRBV7-2; size: few
DNA: TGTGCCAGCAGCACCCGACAGGGAACTGAAAAACTGTTTTTT; CDR3: CASSTRQGTEKLFF; D: TRBD1; length: 14; J: TRBJ1-4; V: TRBV7-2; size: few
DNA: TGTGCCAGCAGCCCGCTCGACATCCAATTCTACGAGCAGTACTTC; CDR3: CASSPLDIQFYEQYF; D: -; length: 15; J: TRBJ2-7; V: TRBV28; size: -
DNA: TGTGCCAGCAGCCCAAACGGGGGCTACACCTTC; CDR3: CASSPNGGYTF; D: -; length: 11; J: TRBJ1-2; V: TRBV11-2; size: -
DNA: TGTGCCAGCAGCGTAGTAGTGTCTAGCGGGACTCATGAGCAGTTCTTC; CDR3: CASSVVVSSGTHEQFF; D: TRBD2; length: 16; J: TRBJ2-1; V: TRBV9; size: -
DNA: TGTGCCAGCAGCACCCCTAGCGGGAGGGCAGGGGAGCAGTTCTTC; CDR3: CASSTPSGRAGEQFF; D: TRBD2; length: 15; J: TRBJ2-1; V: TRBV5-4; size: -
DNA: TGTGCCAGCAGATTACTAGCGGGGGGGCTTTATGAGCAGTTCTTC; CDR3: CASRLLAGGLYEQFF; D: TRBD2; length: 15; J: TRBJ2-1; V: TRBV7-2; size: -
DNA: TGTGCCAGCAGCTTAGTACAGGGATGGGTAAGCGAGCAGTACTTC; CDR3: CASSLVQGWVSEQYF; D: -; length: 15; J: TRBJ2-7; V: TRBV5-6; size: few